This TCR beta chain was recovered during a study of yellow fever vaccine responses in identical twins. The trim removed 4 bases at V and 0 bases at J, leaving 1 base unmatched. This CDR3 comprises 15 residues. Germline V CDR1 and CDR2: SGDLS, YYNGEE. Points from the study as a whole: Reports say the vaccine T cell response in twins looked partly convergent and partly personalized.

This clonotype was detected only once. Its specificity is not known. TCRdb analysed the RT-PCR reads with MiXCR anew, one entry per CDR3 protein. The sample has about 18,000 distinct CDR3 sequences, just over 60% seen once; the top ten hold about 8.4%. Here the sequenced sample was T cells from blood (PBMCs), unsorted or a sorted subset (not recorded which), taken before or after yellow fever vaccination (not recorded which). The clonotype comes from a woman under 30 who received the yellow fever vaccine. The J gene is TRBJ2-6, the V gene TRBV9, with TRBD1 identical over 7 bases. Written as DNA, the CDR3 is TGTGCCAGCAGCCCAGGGGGCTCTGGGGCCAACGTCCTGACTTTC. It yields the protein CASSPGGSGANVLTF.